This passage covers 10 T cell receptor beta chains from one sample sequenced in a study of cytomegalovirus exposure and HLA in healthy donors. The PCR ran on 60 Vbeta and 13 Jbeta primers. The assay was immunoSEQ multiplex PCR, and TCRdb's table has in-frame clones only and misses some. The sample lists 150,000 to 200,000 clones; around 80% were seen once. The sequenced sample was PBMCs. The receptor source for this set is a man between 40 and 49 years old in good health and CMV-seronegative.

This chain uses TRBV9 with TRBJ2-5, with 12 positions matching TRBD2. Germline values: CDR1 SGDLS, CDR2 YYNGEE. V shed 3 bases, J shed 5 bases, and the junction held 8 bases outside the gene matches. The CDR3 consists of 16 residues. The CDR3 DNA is TGTGCCAGCAGCGCTGGACTAGCGGGGTGGGGGGAGACCCAGTACTTC. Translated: CASSAGLAGWGETQYF.

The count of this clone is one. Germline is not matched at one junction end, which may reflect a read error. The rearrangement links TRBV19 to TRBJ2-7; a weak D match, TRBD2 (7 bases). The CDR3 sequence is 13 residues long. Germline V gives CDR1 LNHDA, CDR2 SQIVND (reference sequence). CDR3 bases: TGTGCCAGTACTAGGGGGGGAACCTACGGGCAGTACTTC. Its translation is CASTRGGTYGQYF.

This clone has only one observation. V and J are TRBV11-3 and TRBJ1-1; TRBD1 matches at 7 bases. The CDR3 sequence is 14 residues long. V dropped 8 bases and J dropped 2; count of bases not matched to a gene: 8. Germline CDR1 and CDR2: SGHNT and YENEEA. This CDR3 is CASGRTGPNTEAFF. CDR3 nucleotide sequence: TGTGCCAGCGGTCGGACAGGACCCAACACTGAAGCTTTCTTT.

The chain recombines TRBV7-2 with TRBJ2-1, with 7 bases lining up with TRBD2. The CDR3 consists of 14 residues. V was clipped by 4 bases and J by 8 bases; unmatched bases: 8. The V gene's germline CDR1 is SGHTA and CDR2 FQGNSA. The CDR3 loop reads CASSWGGWGYEQFF. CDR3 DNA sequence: TGTGCCAGCAGCTGGGGGGGGTGGGGGTATGAGCAGTTCTTC.

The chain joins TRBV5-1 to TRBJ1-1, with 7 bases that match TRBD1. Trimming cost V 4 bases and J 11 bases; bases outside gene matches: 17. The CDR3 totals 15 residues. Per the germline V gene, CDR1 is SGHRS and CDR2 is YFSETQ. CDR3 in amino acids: CASSPLPRQGPWAFF. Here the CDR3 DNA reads TGCGCCAGCAGCCCATTGCCTAGACAGGGCCCATGGGCTTTCTTT.

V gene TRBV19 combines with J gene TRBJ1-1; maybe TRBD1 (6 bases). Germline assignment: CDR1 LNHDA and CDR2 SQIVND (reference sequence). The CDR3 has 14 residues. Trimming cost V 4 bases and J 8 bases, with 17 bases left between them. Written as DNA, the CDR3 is TGTGCCAGTAGTAACAGGGAGTCCAACGGGGAAGCTTTCTTT. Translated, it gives CASSNRESNGEAFF.

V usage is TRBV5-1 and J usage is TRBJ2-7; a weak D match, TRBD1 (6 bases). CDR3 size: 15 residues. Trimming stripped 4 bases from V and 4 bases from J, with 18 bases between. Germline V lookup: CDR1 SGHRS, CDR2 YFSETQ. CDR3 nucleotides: TGCGCCAGCAGCCCCGGACAGTTCGAATCTTACGAGCAGTACTTC. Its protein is CASSPGQFESYEQYF.

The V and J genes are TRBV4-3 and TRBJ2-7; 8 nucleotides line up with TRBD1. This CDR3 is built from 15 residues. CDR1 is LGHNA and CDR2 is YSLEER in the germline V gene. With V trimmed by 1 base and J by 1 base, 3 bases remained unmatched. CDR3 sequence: CASSQGGTGSYEQYF. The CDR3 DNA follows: TGCGCCAGCAGCCAAGGGGGGACAGGTTCCTACGAGCAGTACTTC.

Written as DNA, the CDR3 is TGTGCCAGCAGCGAGACCCAGGTGGACACTGAAGCTTTCTTT. Protein: CASSETQVDTEAFF. The genes are TRBV5-4 and TRBJ1-1; no reliable D call. V shed 4 bases and J shed 3 bases, with 13 bases lying between them. The CDR3 is 14 residues long. Germline V CDR1 and CDR2: SGHNT, YYREEE (reference sequence).

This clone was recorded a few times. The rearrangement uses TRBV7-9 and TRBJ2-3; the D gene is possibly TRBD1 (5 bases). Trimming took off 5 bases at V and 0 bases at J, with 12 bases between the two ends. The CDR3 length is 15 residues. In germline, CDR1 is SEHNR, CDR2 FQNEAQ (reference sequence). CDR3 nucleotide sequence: TGTGCCAGCAGCCCACAGGAATGGAGCACAGATACGCAGTATTTT. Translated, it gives CASSPQEWSTDTQYF.